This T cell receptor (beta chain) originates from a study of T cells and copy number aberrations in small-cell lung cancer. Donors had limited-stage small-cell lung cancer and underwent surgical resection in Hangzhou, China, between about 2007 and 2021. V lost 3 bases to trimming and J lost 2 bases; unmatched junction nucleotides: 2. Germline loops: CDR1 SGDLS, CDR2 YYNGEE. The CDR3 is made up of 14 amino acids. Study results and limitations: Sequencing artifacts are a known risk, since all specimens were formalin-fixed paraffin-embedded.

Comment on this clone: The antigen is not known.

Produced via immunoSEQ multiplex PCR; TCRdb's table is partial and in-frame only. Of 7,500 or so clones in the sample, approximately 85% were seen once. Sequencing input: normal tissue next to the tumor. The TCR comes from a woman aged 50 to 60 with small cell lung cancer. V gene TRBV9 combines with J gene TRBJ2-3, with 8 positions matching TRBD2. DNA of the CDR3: TGTGCCAGCAGCGACGGGGGGGCCACAGATACGCAGTATTTT. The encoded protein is CASSDGGATDTQYF.